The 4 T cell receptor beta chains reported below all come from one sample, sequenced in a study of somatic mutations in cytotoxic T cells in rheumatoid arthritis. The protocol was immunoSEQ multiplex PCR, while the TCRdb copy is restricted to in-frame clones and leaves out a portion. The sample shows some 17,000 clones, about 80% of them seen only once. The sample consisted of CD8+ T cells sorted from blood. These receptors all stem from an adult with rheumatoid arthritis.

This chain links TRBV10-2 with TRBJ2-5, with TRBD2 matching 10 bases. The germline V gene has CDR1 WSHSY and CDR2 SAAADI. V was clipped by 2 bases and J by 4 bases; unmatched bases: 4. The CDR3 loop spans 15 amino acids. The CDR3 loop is CASSETSGAGETQYF. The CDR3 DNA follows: TGCGCCAGCAGTGAGACTAGCGGGGCGGGAGAGACCCAGTACTTC.

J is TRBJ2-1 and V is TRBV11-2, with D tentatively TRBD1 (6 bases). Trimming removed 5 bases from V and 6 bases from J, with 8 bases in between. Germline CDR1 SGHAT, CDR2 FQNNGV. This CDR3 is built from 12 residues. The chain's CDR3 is CASSLDSNEQFF. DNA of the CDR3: TGTGCCAGCAGCCTGGACAGCAATGAGCAGTTCTTC.

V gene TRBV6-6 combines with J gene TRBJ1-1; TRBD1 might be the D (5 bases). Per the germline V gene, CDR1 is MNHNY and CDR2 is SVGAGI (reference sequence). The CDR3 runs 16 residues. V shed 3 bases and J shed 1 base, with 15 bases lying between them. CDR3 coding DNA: TGTGCCAGCAGTTATAGGCAGGGACGGGAGAACACTGAAGCTTTCTTT. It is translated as CASSYRQGRENTEAFF.

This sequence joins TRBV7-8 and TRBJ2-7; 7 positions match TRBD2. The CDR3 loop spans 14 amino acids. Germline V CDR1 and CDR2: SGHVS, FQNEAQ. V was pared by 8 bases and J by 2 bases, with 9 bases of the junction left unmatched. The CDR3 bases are TGTGCCAGCGGTAGGGAGGGGAAACCCTACGAGCAGTACTTC. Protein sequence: CASGREGKPYEQYF. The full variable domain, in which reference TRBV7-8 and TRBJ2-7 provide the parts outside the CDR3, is GAGVSQSPRYKVAKRGQDVALRCDPISGHVSLFWYQQALGQGPEFLTYFQNEAQLDKSGLPSDRFFAERPEGSVSTLKIQRTQQEDSAVYLCASGREGKPYEQYFGPGTRLTVT.